Following are 10 T cell receptor beta chains from one sample sequenced in a study of shared clonotypes between healthy human individuals. TCRdb keeps only in-frame clones here, not all; method: immunoSEQ multiplex PCR. The sample has hundreds of thousands of clones; roughly 96% are singletons. Naive CD8 cells comprised CD45RO-negative, CCR7-positively selected cells, excluding terminally differentiated effector memory CD45RA+ cells. Material: naive CD8+ T cells sorted from blood. These receptors came from a woman aged 30 to 39 in good health.

The V call is TRBV27, the J call TRBJ2-2; D remains ambiguous. Germline V gene lookup returns CDR1 MNHEY and CDR2 SMNVEV (reference sequence). V lost 2 bases and J lost 3, with 7 bases in between. The CDR3 contains 14 residues. CDR3 region: CASSLVQYTGELFF. The DNA for the CDR3 is TGTGCCAGCAGTTTAGTCCAATACACCGGGGAGCTGTTTTTT.

J is TRBJ2-5 and V is TRBV27, with 7 bases matching TRBD1. The J call is doubtful: the DNA matches TRBJ2-7 better. This CDR3 is 15 amino acids long. Germline loops: CDR1 MNHEY, CDR2 SMNVEV (reference sequence). This chain's CDR3 is CASSLHRGHFYEQYF. DNA for the CDR3: TGTGCCAGCAGTCTCCACAGGGGCCATTTCTACGAGCAGTACTTC.

The chain joins TRBV11-2 to TRBJ2-1; the match to TRBD2 covers 8 bases. Germline V gene lookup returns CDR1 SGHAT and CDR2 FQNNGV. The CDR3 runs to 17 residues. V shed 2 bases, J shed 5 bases, and the junction held 11 bases outside the gene matches. The CDR3 coding sequence is TGTGCCAGCAGCTTATTGGTCGGGACTAGGGCACACAATGAGCAGTTCTTC. Its translation: CASSLLVGTRAHNEQFF.

This clone has only one observation. This chain joins TRBV4-1 and TRBJ2-1; 8 nucleotides agree with TRBD2. V was clipped by 4 bases and J by 8 bases; unmatched bases: 10. The germline V gene has CDR1 MGHRA and CDR2 YSYEKL. The CDR3 contains 15 residues. The CDR3 region has the DNA TGCGCCAGCAGCCCACTAGCGGCCGGTCGGTATGAGCAGTTCTTC. The encoded protein is CASSPLAAGRYEQFF.

In the case of this clone: Within the sample, other DNA sequences also encode this same CDR3. The rearrangement joins TRBV28 to TRBJ1-5; no reliable D call. Germline values: CDR1 MDHEN, CDR2 SYDVKM. CDR3 length: 15 residues. Trimming left V 2 bases short and J 0 bases short, with 8 bases between. For the CDR3, the DNA is TGTGCCAGCAGTTTAGGGGATCTTAGCAATCAGCCCCAGCATTTT. Translated, it gives CASSLGDLSNQPQHF.

Of note for this clone: Other DNA sequences in the sample encode the same CDR3. The chain carries TRBV28 and TRBJ2-7; D gene uncertain. Germline CDR1 is MDHEN and CDR2 is SYDVKM. The CDR3 loop spans 14 amino acids. Trimming shortened V by 2 bases and J by 0 bases, and 8 bases separated the two germline ends. CDR3 amino acids: CASSLGGSSYEQYF. CDR3 DNA sequence: TGTGCCAGCAGTTTAGGTGGCAGCTCCTACGAGCAGTACTTC.

The V gene is TRBV30, the J gene TRBJ2-3; D is ambiguous. V lost 0 bases and J lost 1, with 8 bases in between. This CDR3 spans 14 amino acids. Per the germline V gene, CDR1 is GTSNPN and CDR2 is SVGIG (reference sequence). As DNA, the CDR3 is TGTGCCTGGAGTGTATCTGGTGGCACAGATACGCAGTATTTT. Translating it yields CAWSVSGGTDTQYF.

J is TRBJ2-2 and V is TRBV1; TRBD2 is the table's D call, not checked against the DNA. TRBV1 is a recognized pseudogene. The CDR3 totals 19 residues. In nucleotides, the CDR3 is TGCACCAGCAGCCAAGATTACGATGGCCTAGCGGGAGTGGGCGGGGAGCTGTTTTTT. Amino acid sequence: CTSSQDYDGLAGVGGELFF.

The CDR3 is CASSGTEYGYTF. The CDR3 coding sequence is TGTGCCAGCAGTGGGACAGAGTATGGCTACACCTTC. The chain combines TRBV6-5 with TRBJ1-2; TRBD1 agrees at 7 bases. The trim removed 5 bases at V and 5 bases at J, leaving 2 bases unmatched. The CDR3 is made up of 12 amino acids. Germline CDR1 is MNHEY and CDR2 is SVGAGI.

This chain joins TRBV9 and TRBJ1-1; 7 bases are shared with TRBD1. Germline CDR1 is SGDLS and CDR2 is YYNGEE. J was trimmed by 3 bases and V by 0 bases; bases with no gene match: 2. The CDR3 spans 14 residues. This CDR3 reads CASSVEGQHTEAFF. The CDR3 bases are TGTGCCAGCAGCGTAGAGGGACAGCACACTGAAGCTTTCTTT.